This T cell receptor (beta chain) was captured in a study of blood T cell repertoires in COVID-19. With 7 bases removed from V and 3 bases from J, the gap between germline ends came to 6 bases. Germline values: CDR1 MDHEN, CDR2 SYDVKM. CDR3 size: 11 residues. Study processing details: Using reference gene primer amplification, nucleated cell counts were estimated. Measured with immunoSEQ multiplex PCR; TCRdb has only the in-frame clones, and not every one. V and J calls plus clone size are reproduced from that table; the DNA served to infer D and trimming. The data contain around 170,000 clones, 86% of them singletons. Participant-given clinical history determined each cohort assignment. The study counted Cohort 3 donors as recovered given two negative PCRs, clearance, or symptom resolution.

Sequences were obtained from PBMCs or T cells enriched from blood (not recorded which). The receptor was isolated from a woman in her twenties or thirties who had recovered from COVID-19. The chain couples TRBV28 to TRBJ2-5; D gene uncertain. The CDR3 nucleotides read TGTGCCAGCACCCTTGAAGAGACCCAGTACTTC. This sequence encodes CASTLEETQYF.